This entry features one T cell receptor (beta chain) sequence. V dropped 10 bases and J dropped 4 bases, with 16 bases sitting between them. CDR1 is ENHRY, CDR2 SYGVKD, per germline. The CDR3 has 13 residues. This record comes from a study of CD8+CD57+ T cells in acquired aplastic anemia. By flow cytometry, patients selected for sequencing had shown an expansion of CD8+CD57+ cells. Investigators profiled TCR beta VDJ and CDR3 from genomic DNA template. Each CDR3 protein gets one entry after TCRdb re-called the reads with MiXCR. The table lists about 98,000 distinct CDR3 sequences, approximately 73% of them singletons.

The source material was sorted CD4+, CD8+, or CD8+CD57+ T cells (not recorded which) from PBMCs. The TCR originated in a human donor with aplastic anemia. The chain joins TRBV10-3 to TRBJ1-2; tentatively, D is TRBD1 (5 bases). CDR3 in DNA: TGTGCCAGTTTACTGGGACGGGGCTATGGCTACACCTTC. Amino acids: CASLLGRGYGYTF.